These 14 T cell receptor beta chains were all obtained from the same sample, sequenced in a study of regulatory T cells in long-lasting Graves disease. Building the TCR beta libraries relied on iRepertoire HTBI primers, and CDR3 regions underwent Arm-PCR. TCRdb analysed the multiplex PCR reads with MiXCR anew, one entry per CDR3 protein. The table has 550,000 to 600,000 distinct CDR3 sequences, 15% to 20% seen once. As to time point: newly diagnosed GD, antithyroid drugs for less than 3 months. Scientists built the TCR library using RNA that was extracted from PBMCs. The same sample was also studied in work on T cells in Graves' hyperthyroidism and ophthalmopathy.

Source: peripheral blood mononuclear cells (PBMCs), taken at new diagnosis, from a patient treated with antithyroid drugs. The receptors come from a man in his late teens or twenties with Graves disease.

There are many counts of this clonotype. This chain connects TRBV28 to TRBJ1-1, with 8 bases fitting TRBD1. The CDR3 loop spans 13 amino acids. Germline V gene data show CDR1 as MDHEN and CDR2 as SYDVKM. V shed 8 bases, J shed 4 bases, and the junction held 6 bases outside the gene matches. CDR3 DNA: TGTGCCAGCCACAGGGGGTTCCCCACTGAAGCTTTCTTT. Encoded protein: CASHRGFPTEAFF.

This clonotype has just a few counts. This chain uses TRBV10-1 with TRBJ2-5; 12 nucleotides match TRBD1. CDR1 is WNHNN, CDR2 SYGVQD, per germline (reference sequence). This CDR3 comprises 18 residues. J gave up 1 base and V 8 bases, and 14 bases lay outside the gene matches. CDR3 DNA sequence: TGCGCCAGCGGGGGACAGGGGGCGCGCTGGCCCTCCCAAGAGACCCAGTACTTC. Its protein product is CASGGQGARWPSQETQYF.

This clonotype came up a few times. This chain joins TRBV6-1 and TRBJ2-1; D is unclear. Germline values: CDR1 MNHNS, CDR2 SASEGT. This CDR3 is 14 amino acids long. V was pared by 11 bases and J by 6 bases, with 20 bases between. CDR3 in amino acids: CAASGLGSGNEQFF. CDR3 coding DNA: TGTGCCGCCTCAGGTCTAGGTAGTGGCAATGAGCAGTTCTTC.

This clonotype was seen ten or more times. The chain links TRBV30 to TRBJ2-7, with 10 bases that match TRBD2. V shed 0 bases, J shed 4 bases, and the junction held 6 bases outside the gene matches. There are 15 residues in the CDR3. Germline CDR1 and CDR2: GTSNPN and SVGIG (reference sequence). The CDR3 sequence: CAWSVPASGSYEQYF. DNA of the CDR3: TGTGCCTGGAGTGTACCGGCTAGCGGGAGTTACGAGCAGTACTTC.

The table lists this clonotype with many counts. The CDR3, as DNA: TGTGCCAGCAGCTTAGATCCAGGGGGGGGTAAATTCTACGAGCAGTACTTC. Residues: CASSLDPGGGKFYEQYF. V and J are TRBV11-2 and TRBJ2-7, with D perhaps being TRBD1 or TRBD2 (7 bases each). The CDR3 is made up of 17 amino acids. V lost 0 bases and J lost 3, with 18 bases in between. Germline CDR1 is SGHAT and CDR2 is FQNNGV.

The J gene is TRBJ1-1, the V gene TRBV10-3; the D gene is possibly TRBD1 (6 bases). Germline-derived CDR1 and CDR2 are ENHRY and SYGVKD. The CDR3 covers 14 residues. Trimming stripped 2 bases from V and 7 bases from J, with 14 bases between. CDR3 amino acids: CAISESPGAGEAFF. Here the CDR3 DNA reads TGTGCCATCAGTGAGAGTCCAGGGGCGGGTGAAGCTTTCTTT.

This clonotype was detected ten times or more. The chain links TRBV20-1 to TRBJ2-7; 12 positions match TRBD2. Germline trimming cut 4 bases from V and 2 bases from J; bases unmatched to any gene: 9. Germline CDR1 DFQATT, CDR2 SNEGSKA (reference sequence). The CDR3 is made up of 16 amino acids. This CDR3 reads CSATPSGRATAYEQYF. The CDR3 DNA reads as TGCAGTGCTACGCCTAGCGGGAGGGCCACAGCCTACGAGCAGTACTTC.

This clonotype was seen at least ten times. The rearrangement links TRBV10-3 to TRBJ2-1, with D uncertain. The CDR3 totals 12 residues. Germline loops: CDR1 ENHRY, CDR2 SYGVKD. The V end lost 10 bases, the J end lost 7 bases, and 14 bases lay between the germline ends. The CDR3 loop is CATESLPNEQFF. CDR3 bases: TGTGCCACCGAGTCCCTGCCGAATGAGCAGTTCTTC.

The CDR3 loop is CAITTPGPAMGEQFF. The CDR3 nucleotides are TGTGCCATCACCACCCCGGGACCGGCGATGGGTGAGCAGTTCTTC. V is TRBV10-3 and J is TRBJ2-1; either TRBD1 or TRBD2 may fit D (5 bases each). The germline CDR1 and CDR2 sequences are ENHRY and SYGVKD. The CDR3 has 15 amino acids. V was clipped by 7 bases and J by 9 bases, with 22 bases between them.

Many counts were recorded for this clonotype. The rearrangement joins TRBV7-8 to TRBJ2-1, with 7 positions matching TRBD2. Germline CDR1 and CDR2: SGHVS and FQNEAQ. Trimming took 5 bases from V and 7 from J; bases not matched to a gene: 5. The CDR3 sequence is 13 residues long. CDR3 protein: CASSGRARNEQFF. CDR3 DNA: TGTGCCAGCAGCGGGAGGGCGAGGAATGAGCAGTTCTTC.

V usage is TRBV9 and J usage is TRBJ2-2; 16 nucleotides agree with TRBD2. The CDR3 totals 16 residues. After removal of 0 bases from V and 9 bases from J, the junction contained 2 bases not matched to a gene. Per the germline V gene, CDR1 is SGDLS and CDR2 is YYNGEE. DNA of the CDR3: TGTGCCAGCAGCGTAGGGGGACTAGCGGGAGGGAGGGAGCTGTTTTTT. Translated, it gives CASSVGGLAGGRELFF.

The CDR3 region is CASSQVSGQNYGYTF. The CDR3 bases are TGTGCCAGCAGCCAAGTGTCGGGCCAAAACTATGGCTACACCTTC. The V call is TRBV5-6, the J call TRBJ1-2, with no clear D. V was trimmed by 4 bases and J by 2 bases, leaving 15 bases between them. The germline V gene has CDR1 SGHDT and CDR2 YYEEEE. The CDR3 totals 15 residues.

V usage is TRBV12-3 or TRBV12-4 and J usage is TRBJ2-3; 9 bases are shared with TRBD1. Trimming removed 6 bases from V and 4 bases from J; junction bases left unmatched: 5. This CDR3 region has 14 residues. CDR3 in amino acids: CASRRDRVADTQYF. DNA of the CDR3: TGTGCCAGCAGGAGGGACAGGGTGGCAGATACGCAGTATTTT.

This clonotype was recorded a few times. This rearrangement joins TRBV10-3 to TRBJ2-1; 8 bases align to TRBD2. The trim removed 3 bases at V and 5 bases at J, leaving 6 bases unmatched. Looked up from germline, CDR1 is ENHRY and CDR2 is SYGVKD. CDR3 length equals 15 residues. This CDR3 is CAISELLAVNNEQFF. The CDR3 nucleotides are TGTGCCATCAGTGAACTACTAGCGGTGAACAATGAGCAGTTCTTC.